These 9 T cell receptor beta chains came from one sample sequenced in a study of OX40 agonist ivuxolimab in advanced cancers. The assay was immunoSEQ multiplex PCR, and TCRdb's table has in-frame clones only and misses some. Of some 70,000 clones in the sample, roughly 90% are singletons; the top ten hold more than 0.85%. Specimen: CD4+ or CD8+ T cells sorted from blood, collected in a trial of the OX40 agonist ivuxolimab. These receptors came from an adult with an advanced solid tumor such as melanoma, head and neck, liver or kidney cancer.

The V and J genes are TRBV9 and TRBJ2-4; possible D gene TRBD2, 5 bases. V was cut by 0 bases and J by 6 bases, with 13 bases left in between. The CDR3 consists of 15 residues. Germline CDR1 and CDR2: SGDLS and YYNGEE. CDR3 sequence: CASSVGDRAANIQYF. The CDR3 DNA reads as TGTGCCAGCAGCGTAGGCGACCGAGCGGCAAACATTCAGTACTTC. Using reference TRBV9 and TRBJ2-4 for the parts outside the CDR3, the full variable domain is DSGVTQTPKHLITATGQRVTLRCSPRSGDLSVYWYQQSLDQGLQFLIQYYNGEERAKGNILERFSAQQFPDLHSELNLSSLELGDSALYFCASSVGDRAANIQYFGAGTRLSVL.

This sequence joins TRBV6-6 and TRBJ1-6; D is ambiguous. The germline CDR1 and CDR2 sequences are MNHNY and SVGAGI (reference sequence). This CDR3 spans 13 amino acids. Trimming removed 7 bases from V and 6 bases from J, with 10 bases in between. The CDR3 nucleotides read TGTGCCAGCACGTATTTGAGTAATTCACCCCTCCACTTT. Amino acids: CASTYLSNSPLHF.

This chain links TRBV29-1 with TRBJ2-1; D could derive from TRBD1 or TRBD2 (5 bases each). V dropped 3 bases and J dropped 9 bases, with 15 bases sitting between them. The CDR3 consists of 13 residues. The germline V gene encodes CDR1 SQVTM and CDR2 ANQGSEA. This CDR3 is CSVERDPRGEQFF. In nucleotides, the CDR3 is TGCAGCGTTGAGAGGGACCCCCGGGGTGAGCAGTTCTTC.

This sequence joins TRBV11-3 and TRBJ2-2, with 7 bases aligning to TRBD2. Germline CDR1 is SGHNT and CDR2 is YENEEA. V shed 7 bases and J 4 bases; nucleotides not matched to a gene: 9. The CDR3 extends over 15 amino acids. This CDR3 reads CASMKRDQGTGELFF. The DNA of the CDR3 is TGTGCCAGCATGAAGCGGGATCAGGGCACCGGGGAGCTGTTTTTT.

The gene calls are TRBV10-1 and TRBJ2-7; the D gene is possibly TRBD1 (5 bases). There are 12 residues in the CDR3. Germline V gene data show CDR1 as WNHNN and CDR2 as SYGVQD (reference sequence). The V end was cut by 9 bases, the J end by 7 bases, with 16 bases between. The CDR3 DNA reads as TGCGCCAGAAGACAGAGGTCGAGAGAGCAGTACTTC. It translates to CARRQRSREQYF.

J is TRBJ1-1 and V is TRBV7-2, with TRBD1 matching 7 bases. The trim removed 4 bases at V and 5 bases at J, leaving 4 bases unmatched. This CDR3 spans 13 amino acids. The V gene's germline CDR1 is SGHTA and CDR2 FQGNSA. The chain's CDR3 is CASSSTGSTEAFF. The CDR3 region has the DNA TGTGCCAGCAGCTCGACAGGGTCAACTGAAGCTTTCTTT.

This clone was found once. This chain uses TRBV7-9 with TRBJ2-4, with D uncertain. CDR1 is SEHNR and CDR2 is FQNEAQ in the germline V gene (reference sequence). The CDR3 has 15 residues. The V and J ends lost 3 bases and 0 bases respectively, with 9 bases between them. The CDR3 DNA sequence: TGTGCCAGCAGCTTCCCGTCCTTAGCCAAAAACATTCAGTACTTC. Translating gives CASSFPSLAKNIQYF. Based on the CDR3 plus reference TRBV7-9 and TRBJ2-4, the full variable domain is DTGVSQNPRHKITKRGQNVTFRCDPISEHNRLYWYRQTLGQGPEFLTYFQNEAQLEKSRLLSDRFSAERPKGSFSTLEIQRTEQGDSAMYLCASSFPSLAKNIQYFGAGTRLSVL.

The CDR3 bases are TGTGCCACCGCCCTGCAAGCCAAAAACATTCAGTACTTC. This sequence encodes CATALQAKNIQYF. This chain connects TRBV10-3 to TRBJ2-4; D remains unclear. V was trimmed by 10 bases and J by 0 bases, leaving 10 bases between them. The CDR3 runs 13 residues. Germline V gene sequence: CDR1 ENHRY, CDR2 SYGVKD.

This clone was observed a handful of times. The genes are TRBV18 and TRBJ2-7, with TRBD1 identical over 8 bases. Looked up from germline, CDR1 is KGHSH and CDR2 is LQKENI. J lost 2 bases, V lost 6 bases, and 6 bases had no gene match. This CDR3 contains 14 residues. The CDR3 reads CASSSTGVAYEQYF. CDR3 sequence (DNA): TGTGCCAGCTCGTCGACAGGGGTAGCCTACGAGCAGTACTTC.